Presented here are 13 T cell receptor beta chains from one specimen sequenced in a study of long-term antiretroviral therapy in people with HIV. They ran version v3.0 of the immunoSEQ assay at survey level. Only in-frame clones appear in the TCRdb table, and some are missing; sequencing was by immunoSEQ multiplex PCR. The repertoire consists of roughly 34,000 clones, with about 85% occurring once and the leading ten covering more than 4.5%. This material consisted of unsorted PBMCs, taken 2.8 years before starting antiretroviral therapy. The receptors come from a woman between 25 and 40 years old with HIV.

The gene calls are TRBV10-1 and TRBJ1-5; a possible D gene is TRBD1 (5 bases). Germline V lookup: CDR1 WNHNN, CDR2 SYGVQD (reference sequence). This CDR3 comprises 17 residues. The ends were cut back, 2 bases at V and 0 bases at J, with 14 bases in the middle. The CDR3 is CASSEALTVYSNQPQHF. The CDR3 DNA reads TGCGCCAGCAGTGAGGCCCTGACAGTATATAGCAATCAGCCCCAGCATTTT.

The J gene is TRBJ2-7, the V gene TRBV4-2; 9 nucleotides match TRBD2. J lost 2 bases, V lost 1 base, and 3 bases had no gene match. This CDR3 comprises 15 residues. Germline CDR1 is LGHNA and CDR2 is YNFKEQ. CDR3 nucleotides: TGTGCCAGCAGCCAAGTGATAGCGGGGGCCTACGAGCAGTACTTC. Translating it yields CASSQVIAGAYEQYF.

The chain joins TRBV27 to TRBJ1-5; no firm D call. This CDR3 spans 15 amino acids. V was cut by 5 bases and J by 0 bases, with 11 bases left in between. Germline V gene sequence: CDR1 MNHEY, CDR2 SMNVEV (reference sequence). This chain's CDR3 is CASSPGYFSNQPQHF. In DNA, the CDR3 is TGTGCCAGCAGTCCGGGATATTTTAGCAATCAGCCCCAGCATTTT.

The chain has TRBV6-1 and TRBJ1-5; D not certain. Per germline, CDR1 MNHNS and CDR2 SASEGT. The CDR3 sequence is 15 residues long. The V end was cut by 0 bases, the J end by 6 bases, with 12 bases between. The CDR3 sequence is CASSEALGRGQPQHF. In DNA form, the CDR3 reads TGTGCCAGCAGTGAAGCGCTAGGGAGAGGTCAGCCCCAGCATTTT.

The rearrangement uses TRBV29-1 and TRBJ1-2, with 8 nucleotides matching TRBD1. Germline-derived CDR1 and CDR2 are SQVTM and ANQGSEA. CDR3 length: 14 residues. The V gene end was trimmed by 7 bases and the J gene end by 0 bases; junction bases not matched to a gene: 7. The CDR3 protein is CSAKNRGTNYGYTF. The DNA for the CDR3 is TGCAGCGCTAAGAACAGGGGGACTAACTATGGCTACACCTTC.

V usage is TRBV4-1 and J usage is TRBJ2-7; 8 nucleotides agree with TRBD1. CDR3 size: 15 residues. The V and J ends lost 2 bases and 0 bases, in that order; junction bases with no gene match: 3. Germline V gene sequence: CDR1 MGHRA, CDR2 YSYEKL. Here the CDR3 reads CASSQRTGSSYEQYV. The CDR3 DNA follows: TGCGCCAGCAGCCAAAGGACAGGGAGCTCCTACGAGCAGTACGTC.

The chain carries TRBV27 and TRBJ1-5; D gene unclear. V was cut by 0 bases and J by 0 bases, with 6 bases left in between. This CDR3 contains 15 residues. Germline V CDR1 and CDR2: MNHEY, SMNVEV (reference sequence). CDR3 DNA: TGTGCCAGCAGTTTATCTCGAAATAGCAATCAGCCCCAGCATTTT. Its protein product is CASSLSRNSNQPQHF.

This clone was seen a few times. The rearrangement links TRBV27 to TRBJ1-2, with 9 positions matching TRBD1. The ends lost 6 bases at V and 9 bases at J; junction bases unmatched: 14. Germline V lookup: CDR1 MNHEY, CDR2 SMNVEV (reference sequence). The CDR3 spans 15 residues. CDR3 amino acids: CASSPSGQGTSRYTF. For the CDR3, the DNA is TGTGCCAGCAGCCCTTCGGGACAGGGAACCAGTCGCTACACCTTC.

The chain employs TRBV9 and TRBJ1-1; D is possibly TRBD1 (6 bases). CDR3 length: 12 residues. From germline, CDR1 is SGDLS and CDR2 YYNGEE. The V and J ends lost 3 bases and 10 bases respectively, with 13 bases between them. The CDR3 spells CASSDRDEGAFF. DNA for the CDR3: TGTGCCAGCAGCGACAGGGATGAGGGAGCTTTCTTT.

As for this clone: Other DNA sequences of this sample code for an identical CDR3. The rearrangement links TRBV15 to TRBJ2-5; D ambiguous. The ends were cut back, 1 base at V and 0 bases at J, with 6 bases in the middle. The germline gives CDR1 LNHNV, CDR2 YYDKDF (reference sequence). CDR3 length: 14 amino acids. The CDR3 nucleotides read TGTGCCACCAGCAGAGTCTCTAACCAAGAGACCCAGTACTTC. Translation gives CATSRVSNQETQYF.

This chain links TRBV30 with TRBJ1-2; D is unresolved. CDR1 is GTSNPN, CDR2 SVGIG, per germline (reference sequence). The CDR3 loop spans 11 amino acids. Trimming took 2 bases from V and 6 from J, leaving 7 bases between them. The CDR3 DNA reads TGTGCCTGGAGTATCGGGAATGGCTACACCTTC. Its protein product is CAWSIGNGYTF.

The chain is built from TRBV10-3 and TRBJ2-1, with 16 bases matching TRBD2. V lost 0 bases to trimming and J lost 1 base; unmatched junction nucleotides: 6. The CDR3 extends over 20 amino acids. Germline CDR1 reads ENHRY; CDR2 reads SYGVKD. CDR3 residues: CAISESGTSGGALSYNEQFF. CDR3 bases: TGTGCCATCAGTGAGTCGGGGACTAGCGGGGGGGCGCTATCCTACAATGAGCAGTTCTTC.

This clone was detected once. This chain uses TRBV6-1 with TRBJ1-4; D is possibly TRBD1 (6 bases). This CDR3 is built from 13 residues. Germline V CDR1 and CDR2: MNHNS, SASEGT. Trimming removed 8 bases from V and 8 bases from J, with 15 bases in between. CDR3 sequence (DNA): TGTGCCAGCTGGGGGCAGGTGGGCGAAAAACTGTTTTTT. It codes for CASWGQVGEKLFF.